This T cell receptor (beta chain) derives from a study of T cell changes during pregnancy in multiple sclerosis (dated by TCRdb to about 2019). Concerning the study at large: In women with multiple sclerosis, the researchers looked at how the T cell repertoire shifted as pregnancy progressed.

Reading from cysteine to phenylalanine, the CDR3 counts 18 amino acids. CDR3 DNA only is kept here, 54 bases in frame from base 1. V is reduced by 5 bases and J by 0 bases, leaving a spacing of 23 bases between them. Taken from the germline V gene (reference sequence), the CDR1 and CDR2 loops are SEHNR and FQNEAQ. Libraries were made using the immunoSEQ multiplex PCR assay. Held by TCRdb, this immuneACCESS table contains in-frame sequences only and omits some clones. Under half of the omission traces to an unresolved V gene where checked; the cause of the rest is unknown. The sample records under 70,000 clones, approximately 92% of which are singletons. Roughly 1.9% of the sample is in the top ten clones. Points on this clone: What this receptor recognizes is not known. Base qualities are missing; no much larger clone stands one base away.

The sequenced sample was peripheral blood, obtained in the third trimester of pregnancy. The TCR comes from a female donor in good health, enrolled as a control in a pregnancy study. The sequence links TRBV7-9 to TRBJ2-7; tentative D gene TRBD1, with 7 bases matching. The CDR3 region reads CASSRERPGQTSSYEQYF. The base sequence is TGTGCCAGCAGCCGCGAACGCCCGGGACAGACTAGCTCCTACGAGCAGTACTTC.